One T cell receptor (beta chain) is described in this entry. What it binds is not known. The data belong to a study of cytomegalovirus exposure and HLA in healthy donors. For the study at large: Around 86 million unique TCRs, all from HLA-typed donors, were included in an early release of the data. Findings of the study overall: In a later analysis, across HLA loci, associated TCR counts were highest for DRB1, lowest for HLA-C. According to the study, roughly 180 TCR beta chains were cytomegalovirus-associated. CMV serostatus was the sole immune exposure data available.

J gave up 0 bases and V 4 bases, and 6 bases lay outside the gene matches. This CDR3 comprises 16 residues. CDR1 is GTSNPN and CDR2 is SVGIG in the germline V gene (reference sequence). The primer mix had 60 Vbeta and 13 Jbeta primers. The repertoire was sequenced with immunoSEQ multiplex PCR; TCRdb's copy has only in-frame clones and lacks some. In the table there are 100,000 or so clones, 76% of which are singletons. Sequencing was done on a sample of PBMCs. The V gene is TRBV30, the J gene TRBJ1-6; 7 bases fit TRBD1. This TCR came from a man aged 35-49 years in good health and CMV-seronegative. For the CDR3, the DNA is TGTGCCTGGAAAGGGACAGAGAGCTCCTATAATTCACCCCTCCACTTT. Protein product: CAWKGTESSYNSPLHF.